Each of the 23 T cell receptor beta chains below was sequenced from the same sample in a study of shared clonotypes between healthy human individuals. Repertoires were generated with immunoSEQ multiplex PCR, while TCRdb's copy carries only in-frame clones and drops some. The sample holds some 2 million clones, 95% seen once. Sequenced: naive CD4+ T cells sorted from blood. Described subset: CD45RA+ positively selected. The receptors derive from a man in his late teens or twenties in good health.

J is TRBJ2-1 and V is TRBV6-6; 7 bases fit TRBD2. CDR1 MNHNY and CDR2 SVGAGI come from the germline V gene (reference sequence). This CDR3 comprises 15 residues. V trimming: 7 bases; J trimming: 0 bases; junction bases outside the gene matches: 6. The CDR3 region is CASTDGGSSYNEQFF. The DNA for the CDR3 is TGTGCCAGCACCGACGGGGGGAGCTCCTACAATGAGCAGTTCTTC.

This clone was picked up one time. The rearrangement joins TRBV7-9 to TRBJ1-3; no firm D call. The germline V gene has CDR1 SEHNR and CDR2 FQNEAQ (reference sequence). The V end was cut by 7 bases, the J end by 0 bases, with 16 bases between. CDR3 length: 16 amino acids. CDR3 amino acids: CASTRLLDASGNTIYF. Written as DNA, the CDR3 is TGTGCCAGCACCCGCTTGCTGGACGCCTCTGGAAACACCATATATTTT.

V and J are TRBV6-5 and TRBJ2-1; 10 bases map to TRBD2. Germline lookup yields CDR1 MNHEY and CDR2 SVGAGI. With V trimmed by 7 bases and J by 7 bases, 4 bases remained unmatched. The CDR3 loop spans 13 amino acids. As DNA, the CDR3 is TGTGCCAGCAAGGCTAGCGGGAGTAATGAGCAGTTCTTC. Translated, it gives CASKASGSNEQFF.

The chain is built from TRBV7-9 and TRBJ2-7, with D possibly being TRBD1 (5 bases). Between the trimmed V and J ends, which lost 0 bases and 4 bases, there was a span of 16 bases. The CDR3 runs to 16 residues. Germline lookup yields CDR1 SEHNR and CDR2 FQNEAQ (reference sequence). The CDR3 here is CASSLAQLTASYEQYF. The CDR3 DNA reads as TGTGCCAGCAGCTTAGCGCAATTGACAGCCTCTTACGAGCAGTACTTC.

J is TRBJ2-6 and V is TRBV28; TRBD1 matches at 8 bases. Looked up from germline, CDR1 is MDHEN and CDR2 is SYDVKM. The CDR3 runs to 16 residues. With V trimmed by 6 bases and J by 0 bases, 4 bases remained unmatched. CDR3 bases: TGTGCCAGCAGCGAAACAGGGGGCTCTGGGGCCAACGTCCTGACTTTC. Its translation is CASSETGGSGANVLTF.

The chain employs TRBV10-3 and TRBJ2-7; TRBD1 matches 9 bases. The CDR3 contains 15 residues. The ends lost 6 bases at V and 2 bases at J; junction bases unmatched: 8. From germline, CDR1 is ENHRY and CDR2 SYGVKD. CDR3 sequence (DNA): TGTGCCATCAGCGCTGGGACAGGGACCCCCTACGAGCAGTACTTC. Protein: CAISAGTGTPYEQYF.

The CDR3 DNA sequence: TGCGCCAGCAGCCAAGACCCGGGACTAGCGGACCTCGGTGTGAATGAGCAGTTCTTC. Amino acids: CASSQDPGLADLGVNEQFF. This sequence joins TRBV4-1 and TRBJ2-1; 11 nucleotides agree with TRBD2. Germline V gene lookup returns CDR1 MGHRA and CDR2 YSYEKL. J lost 7 bases, V lost 0 bases, and 14 bases had no gene match. The CDR3 is 19 amino acids.

The chain has TRBV6-5 and TRBJ1-2, with 8 bases lining up with TRBD1. After removal of 3 bases from V and 4 bases from J, the junction contained 7 bases not matched to a gene. Germline V lookup: CDR1 MNHEY, CDR2 SVGAGI. This CDR3 comprises 15 residues. This CDR3 is CASSYQAGGVYGYTF. In DNA, the CDR3 is TGTGCCAGCAGTTATCAGGCAGGGGGCGTCTATGGCTACACCTTC.

The chain joins TRBV7-9 to TRBJ1-5; 7 nucleotides line up with TRBD1. Germline V lookup: CDR1 SEHNR, CDR2 FQNEAQ (reference sequence). The CDR3 spans 15 residues. The junction had 7 bases not matched to a gene; V was cut back by 5 bases and J by 3 bases. The CDR3, as DNA: TGTGCCAGCAGCCCAGGACAGGCAAACAATCAGCCCCAGCATTTT. Its protein is CASSPGQANNQPQHF.

V is TRBV28 and J is TRBJ1-3; D unresolved. The V gene lost 5 bases and the J gene lost 0 bases, with 11 bases spanning the gap. The CDR3 spans 15 residues. The V gene's germline CDR1 is MDHEN and CDR2 SYDVKM. The CDR3 is CASSPHTISGNTIYF. In nucleotides, the CDR3 is TGTGCCAGCAGTCCGCATACTATCTCTGGAAACACCATATATTTT.

The chain links TRBV27 to TRBJ2-1; a possible D gene is TRBD2 (6 bases). The germline V gene has CDR1 MNHEY and CDR2 SMNVEV (reference sequence). V lost 2 bases and J lost 0, with 14 bases in between. The CDR3 covers 17 residues. The CDR3 here is CASSLISSASSYNEQFF. The CDR3 bases are TGTGCCAGCAGTTTAATTTCTAGCGCAAGCTCCTACAATGAGCAGTTCTTC.

This chain links TRBV6-6 with TRBJ2-3; possible D gene TRBD2, 5 bases. Germline V gives CDR1 MNHNY, CDR2 SVGAGI (reference sequence). Between the trimmed V and J ends, which lost 5 bases and 5 bases, there was a span of 14 bases. CDR3 length: 14 amino acids. CDR3 in amino acids: CASSNPTRGDTQYF. The CDR3 DNA sequence: TGTGCCAGCAGTAACCCGACCCGGGGAGATACGCAGTATTTT.

The chain employs TRBV9 and TRBJ2-7, with TRBD1 identical over 9 bases. This CDR3 region has 16 residues. Germline V CDR1 and CDR2: SGDLS, YYNGEE. Trimming took 0 bases from V and 6 from J; bases not matched to a gene: 10. CDR3 sequence (DNA): TGTGCCAGCAGCGTAGAACGGACAGGGGTTAATGGCGAGCAGTACTTC. Protein: CASSVERTGVNGEQYF.

The rearrangement joins TRBV2 to TRBJ2-4; the D call may be TRBD1 or TRBD2 (6 bases each). Looked up from germline, CDR1 is SNHLY and CDR2 is FYNNEI. V was shortened by 6 bases and J by 6 bases, with 18 bases between the two germline ends. CDR3 length equals 15 residues. For the CDR3, the DNA is TGTGCCAGCAGCACCCAGGGTGAGGGGGGAAACATTCAGTACTTC. Encoded protein: CASSTQGEGGNIQYF.

The CDR3 loop is CASSGVSRDYGYTF. The DNA of the CDR3 is TGTGCCAGCAGCGGGGTCTCAAGGGACTATGGCTACACCTTC. The chain couples TRBV5-4 to TRBJ1-2; D remains unclear. Per the germline V gene, CDR1 is SGHNT and CDR2 is YYREEE (reference sequence). Trimming cost V 4 bases and J 3 bases, with 13 bases left between them. The CDR3 spans 14 residues. Drawing the rest from reference TRBV5-4 and TRBJ1-2, the complete variable domain is ETGVTQSPTHLIKTRGQQVTLRCSSQSGHNTVSWYQQALGQGPQFIFQYYREEENGRGNFPPRFSGLQFPNYSSELNVNALELDDSALYLCASSGVSRDYGYTFGSGTRLTVV.

The chain joins TRBV5-4 to TRBJ2-3, with a possible D match to TRBD1 (5 bases). The CDR3 has 13 amino acids. The germline V gene encodes CDR1 SGHNT and CDR2 YYREEE (reference sequence). Trimming took 4 bases from V and 9 from J, leaving 15 bases between them. The CDR3, as DNA: TGTGCCAGCAGCGGCCCCCTCTCAGGGACGCAGTATTTT. Amino acid sequence: CASSGPLSGTQYF.

Remarks on this clone: Other DNA sequences of this sample code for an identical CDR3. V gene TRBV5-1 combines with J gene TRBJ1-1, with D maybe TRBD1 (6 bases). V gave up 4 bases and J gave up 1 base, with 11 bases separating them. The CDR3 length is 14 residues. From germline, CDR1 is SGHRS and CDR2 YFSETQ. CDR3 DNA: TGCGCCAGCAGCCCGCGGACAGCGAACACTGAAGCTTTCTTT. It encodes CASSPRTANTEAFF.

This rearrangement joins TRBV28 to TRBJ1-1; no firm D call. Trimming took 7 bases from V and 1 from J, leaving 13 bases between them. Germline CDR1 reads MDHEN; CDR2 reads SYDVKM. The length of the CDR3 is 14 residues. As DNA, the CDR3 is TGTGCCAGCAACCTGATCTATAAGAACACTGAAGCTTTCTTT. Translating gives CASNLIYKNTEAFF. Full variable domain (rest looked up from reference TRBV28 and TRBJ1-1): DVKVTQSSRYLVKRTGEKVFLECVQDMDHENMFWYRQDPGLGLRLIYFSYDVKMKEKGDIPEGYSVSREKKERFSLILESASTNQTSMYLCASNLIYKNTEAFFGQGTRLTVV.

About this clone itself: A much larger clonotype is one base distant, so this may be a read error. The V and J genes are TRBV7-6 and TRBJ2-7; no firm D call. Germline CDR1 is SGHVS and CDR2 is FNYEAQ. Trimming took off 0 bases at V and 2 bases at J, with 2 bases between the two ends. There are 12 residues in the CDR3. CDR3 sequence: CASSLAPYEQYF. The DNA of the CDR3 is TGTGCCAGCAGCTTAGCCCCCTACGAGCAGTACTTC.

The gene calls are TRBV6-1 and TRBJ2-7; no reliable D call. With 1 base removed from V and 1 base from J, the gap between germline ends came to 11 bases. Germline CDR1 and CDR2: MNHNS and SASEGT. This CDR3 region has 15 residues. DNA of the CDR3: TGTGCCAGCAGTGAAGTCCCAGGACGGTCCTACGAGCAGTACTTC. This sequence encodes CASSEVPGRSYEQYF.

Remarks on this clone: Other nucleotide sequences from this sample produce the same CDR3. The chain employs TRBV12-5 and TRBJ2-3; D not resolved. The CDR3 runs 13 residues. The germline V gene encodes CDR1 LGHNT and CDR2 FRNRAP. Trimming pared 5 bases from V and 0 bases from J, leaving 6 bases between. The CDR3 reads CASGPYSTDTQYF. The CDR3 DNA follows: TGTGCTAGTGGTCCATATAGCACAGATACGCAGTATTTT. The variable domain in full, completed from reference TRBV12-5 and TRBJ2-3, reads DARVTQTPRHKVTEMGQEVTMRCQPILGHNTVFWYRQTMMQGLELLAYFRNRAPLDDSGMPKDRFSAEMPDATLATLKIQPSEPRDSAVYFCASGPYSTDTQYFGPGTRLTVL.

This chain connects TRBV9 to TRBJ2-2; possibly TRBD1 or TRBD2 for D (5 bases each). Trimming left V 5 bases short and J 9 bases short, with 26 bases between. The CDR3 has 17 amino acids. Germline CDR1 SGDLS, CDR2 YYNGEE. The CDR3 protein is CASSGGVGPEALWELFF. CDR3 bases: TGTGCCAGCAGTGGGGGTGTTGGTCCGGAGGCCTTATGGGAGCTGTTTTTT.

The chain joins TRBV9 to TRBJ2-1; D is perhaps TRBD2 (6 bases). The germline V gene has CDR1 SGDLS and CDR2 YYNGEE. The length of the CDR3 is 15 residues. The V and J ends lost 3 bases and 6 bases respectively, with 16 bases between them. CDR3 loop: CASSALETSFNEQFF. The CDR3 nucleotides are TGTGCCAGCAGCGCGCTGGAGACTAGTTTCAATGAGCAGTTCTTC. Drawing the rest from reference TRBV9 and TRBJ2-1, the complete variable domain is DSGVTQTPKHLITATGQRVTLRCSPRSGDLSVYWYQQSLDQGLQFLIQYYNGEERAKGNILERFSAQQFPDLHSELNLSSLELGDSALYFCASSALETSFNEQFFGPGTRLTVL.